The 18 T cell receptor beta chains below were found in one sample sequenced in a study of cytomegalovirus exposure and HLA in healthy donors. The PCR was carried out with 60 Vbeta primers and 13 Jbeta primers. Sequencing used immunoSEQ multiplex PCR; TCRdb keeps in-frame clones, though not all of them. The data contain some 130,000 clones, around 80% of them singletons. Specimen: PBMCs. These receptors were obtained from a man younger than 45 in good health.

The rearrangement joins TRBV30 to TRBJ1-1; D possibly corresponds to TRBD1 (5 bases). Trimming took off 8 bases at V and 1 base at J, with 11 bases between the two ends. The germline V gene encodes CDR1 GTSNPN and CDR2 SVGIG (reference sequence). The CDR3 totals 12 residues. The CDR3: CAGRGANTEAFF. Written as DNA, the CDR3 is TGTGCCGGAAGGGGCGCGAACACTGAAGCTTTCTTT.

The CDR3 coding sequence is TGTGCCAGCAGTGCTCGCAGGACAGGGGTGGGGGAGACCCAGTACTTC. Translation gives CASSARRTGVGETQYF. The V call is TRBV2, the J call TRBJ2-5, with 9 bases that match TRBD1. With V trimmed by 4 bases and J by 5 bases, 11 bases remained unmatched. From germline, CDR1 is SNHLY and CDR2 FYNNEI. The CDR3 consists of 16 residues.

This clone was seen many times. The chain combines TRBV5-1 with TRBJ1-1; TRBD1 matches at 9 bases. This CDR3 region has 17 residues. The germline V gene has CDR1 SGHRS and CDR2 YFSETQ. V shed 3 bases, J shed 5 bases, and the junction held 14 bases outside the gene matches. CDR3 in DNA: TGCGCCAGCAGCTGGACTCCGGGACAGGGAGGTGGAACTGAAGCTTTCTTT. It translates to CASSWTPGQGGGTEAFF.

The rearrangement links TRBV4-3 to TRBJ1-5, with D maybe TRBD1 (6 bases). The length of the CDR3 is 14 residues. With 4 bases removed from V and 7 bases from J, the gap between germline ends came to 14 bases. CDR1 and CDR2 from the germline V gene are LGHNA and YSLEER. CDR3 protein: CASSPKQGQQPQHF. DNA of the CDR3: TGCGCCAGCAGCCCTAAACAGGGTCAGCAGCCCCAGCATTTT.

V and J are TRBV11-2 and TRBJ2-3, with D maybe TRBD2 (6 bases). V lost 6 bases and J 2 bases, leaving 12 bases between the germline ends. In germline, CDR1 is SGHAT, CDR2 FQNNGV. This CDR3 contains 14 residues. The CDR3 nucleotides are TGTGCCAGCAGAACGGAGGGAGTCACAGATACGCAGTATTTT. This encodes CASRTEGVTDTQYF.

The chain combines TRBV28 with TRBJ2-2; TRBD1 aligns across 8 bases. Germline CDR1 and CDR2: MDHEN and SYDVKM. The CDR3 is 14 residues long. With 7 bases clipped from V and 7 bases from J, the junction kept 8 bases outside the gene matches. The CDR3 protein is CASKERTGRGELFF. The CDR3 coding sequence is TGTGCCAGCAAAGAAAGGACAGGGCGCGGGGAGCTGTTTTTT.

This clone has a handful of counts. The V call is TRBV6-4, the J call TRBJ1-4, with TRBD1 matching over 8 bases. The CDR3 is 15 residues long. Looked up from germline, CDR1 is MRHNA and CDR2 is SNTAGT. V shed 11 bases and J 5 bases; nucleotides not matched to a gene: 13. In DNA, the CDR3 is TGTGCCCCGACCCCCAGGGGGCGACCAAATGAAAAACTGTTTTTT. It encodes CAPTPRGRPNEKLFF.

The V call is TRBV18, the J call TRBJ2-3; 7 nucleotides match TRBD2. The junction had 11 bases not matched to a gene; V was cut back by 6 bases and J by 2 bases. The CDR3 contains 16 residues. The V gene's germline CDR1 is KGHSH and CDR2 LQKENI. In nucleotides, the CDR3 is TGTGCCAGCTCTCCGAGGACTAGGAAAAACACAGATACGCAGTATTTT. Amino acid sequence: CASSPRTRKNTDTQYF.

The V call is TRBV2, the J call TRBJ2-3; no firm D call. The CDR3 sequence is 16 residues long. V shed 0 bases and J shed 0 bases, with 10 bases lying between them. Germline values: CDR1 SNHLY, CDR2 FYNNEI. The CDR3 bases are TGTGCCAGCAGTGAAGCGCCCTTCGAGAGCACAGATACGCAGTATTTT. It translates to CASSEAPFESTDTQYF.

This clone was observed a few times. The gene calls are TRBV11-3 and TRBJ2-4; 7 positions match TRBD2. Per the germline V gene, CDR1 is SGHNT and CDR2 is YENEEA. J gave up 3 bases and V 4 bases, and 6 bases lay outside the gene matches. The CDR3 contains 15 residues. CDR3 sequence: CASSSLWGGKNIQYF. The CDR3 DNA sequence: TGTGCCAGCAGCTCCCTTTGGGGGGGCAAAAACATTCAGTACTTC.

The chain has TRBV9 and TRBJ2-3; maybe TRBD2 (6 bases). The germline V and J ends were trimmed by 3 bases and 4 bases, with 18 bases remaining between them. Per the germline V gene, CDR1 is SGDLS and CDR2 is YYNGEE. CDR3 length: 16 residues. The CDR3 here is CASSARGALSADTQYF. The DNA of the CDR3 is TGTGCCAGCAGCGCACGCGGGGCTTTATCAGCAGATACGCAGTATTTT. Full variable domain (outside the CDR3, taken from reference TRBV9 and TRBJ2-3): DSGVTQTPKHLITATGQRVTLRCSPRSGDLSVYWYQQSLDQGLQFLIQYYNGEERAKGNILERFSAQQFPDLHSELNLSSLELGDSALYFCASSARGALSADTQYFGPGTRLTVL.

The chain couples TRBV19 to TRBJ2-7; 11 bases fit TRBD2. V lost 5 bases, J lost 0 bases, and 9 bases stayed unmatched. The V gene's germline CDR1 is LNHDA and CDR2 SQIVND (reference sequence). This CDR3 comprises 17 residues. DNA of the CDR3: TGTGCCAGTAGTGAAGAGCCACTAGCGGGAGTCTCCTACGAGCAGTACTTC. This encodes CASSEEPLAGVSYEQYF.

The rearrangement uses TRBV29-1 and TRBJ2-3, with D unresolved. Germline-derived CDR1 and CDR2 are SQVTM and ANQGSEA. Trimming took 8 bases from V and 5 from J, leaving 20 bases between them. The CDR3 spans 14 residues. The CDR3 DNA reads as TGCAGCATCGCCCCGGCCCGAGAGGAAGATACGCAGTATTTT. Translated, it gives CSIAPAREEDTQYF.

J is TRBJ2-7 and V is TRBV7-9; TRBD1 aligns across 9 bases. CDR1 is SEHNR and CDR2 is FQNEAQ in the germline V gene (reference sequence). The CDR3 has 13 residues. V lost 8 bases, J lost 5 bases, and 7 bases stayed unmatched. The CDR3, as DNA: TGTGCCAGCGGTCGGACAGGGGTAAACGAGCAGTACTTC. It encodes CASGRTGVNEQYF.

Here the CDR3 reads CASSPQGPFDTQYF. CDR3 in DNA: TGTGCCAGCAGCCCGCAGGGGCCCTTTGATACGCAGTATTTT. The chain couples TRBV5-4 to TRBJ2-3, with a possible D match to TRBD1 (6 bases). Trimming cost V 4 bases and J 6 bases, with 15 bases left between them. CDR1 is SGHNT, CDR2 YYREEE, per germline (reference sequence). The CDR3 covers 14 residues.

To note about this clone: This CDR3 is also generated by other DNA sequences in the sample. The chain has TRBV5-1 and TRBJ2-1; D gene unclear. Germline loops: CDR1 SGHRS, CDR2 YFSETQ. The CDR3 consists of 12 residues. Between the trimmed V and J ends, which lost 1 base and 9 bases, there was a span of 8 bases. The CDR3 loop reads CASSLSEREQFF. CDR3 DNA sequence: TGCGCCAGCAGCTTGTCAGAACGTGAGCAGTTCTTC.

This chain connects TRBV7-2 to TRBJ2-1; the match to TRBD2 covers 7 bases. V was clipped by 1 base and J by 4 bases; unmatched bases: 10. This CDR3 is built from 17 residues. CDR1 is SGHTA and CDR2 is FQGNSA in the germline V gene. The CDR3 sequence is CASSLEASGIRYNEQFF. In DNA form, the CDR3 reads TGTGCCAGCAGCTTAGAGGCTAGCGGCATACGTTACAATGAGCAGTTCTTC. Complete variable domain (other parts from reference TRBV7-2 and TRBJ2-1): GAGVSQSPSNKVTEKGKDVELRCDPISGHTALYWYRQSLGQGLEFLIYFQGNSAPDKSGLPSDRFSAERTGGSVSTLTIQRTQQEDSAVYLCASSLEASGIRYNEQFFGPGTRLTVL.

CDR3 region: CATTLSGDGGYTF. CDR3 sequence (DNA): TGTGCCACCACTCTATCGGGGGACGGGGGCTACACCTTC. V and J are TRBV7-8 and TRBJ1-2; D possibly corresponds to TRBD1 (5 bases). Germline values: CDR1 SGHVS, CDR2 FQNEAQ. The V end was cut by 10 bases, the J end by 8 bases, with 20 bases between. The CDR3 runs to 13 residues.